These 32 T cell receptor beta chains were all obtained from the same sample, sequenced in a study of tumor and adjacent non-tumor tissue in lung cancer. A modified ARM-PCR protocol with three rounds of nested PCR amplified TCRbeta. Each CDR3 protein gets one entry after TCRdb re-called the multiplex PCR reads with MiXCR. The sample includes approximately 65,000 distinct CDR3 sequences, about 61% of them seen just once. The template was RNA from unsorted bulk tissue. Sample: lung tumor tissue. The receptors here all came from a man between 50 and 59 years old with non-small cell lung cancer.

This clonotype appeared many times. J is TRBJ2-3 and V is TRBV4-2; maybe TRBD2 (6 bases). The CDR3 contains 16 residues. The germline V gene encodes CDR1 LGHNA and CDR2 YNFKEQ. The V gene lost 0 bases and the J gene lost 3 bases, with 13 bases spanning the gap. Here the CDR3 DNA reads TGTGCCAGCAGCCAAGAGATAGGGAGGTCGACAGATACGCAGTATTTT. Its protein product is CASSQEIGRSTDTQYF.

Details on this clonotype: This could be a read error, since a much larger clone is one nucleotide away. The V call is TRBV28, the J call TRBJ2-1, with TRBD1 matching 7 bases. After removal of 6 bases from V and 8 bases from J, the junction contained 13 bases not matched to a gene. CDR1 MDHEN and CDR2 SYDVKM come from the germline V gene. This CDR3 has 15 residues. For the CDR3, the DNA is TGTGCCAGCAGCCTCTATGGGACAGACTCCGATGAGCAGTTCTTC. This gives the protein CASSLYGTDSDEQFF.

In DNA form, the CDR3 reads TGTGCCAGCAACCCCAACATGCGGGTCGGAGAGCTGTTTTTT. This sequence encodes CASNPNMRVGELFF. This rearrangement joins TRBV11-3 to TRBJ2-2; TRBD2 is a possible D gene (5 bases). CDR1 SGHNT and CDR2 YENEEA come from the germline V gene. The germline V and J ends were trimmed by 7 bases and 11 bases, with 20 bases remaining between them. This CDR3 has 14 amino acids. Combining the CDR3 with reference TRBV11-3 and TRBJ2-2 gives the whole variable domain EAGVVQSPRYKIIEKKQPVAFWCNPISGHNTLYWYLQNLGQGPELLIRYENEEAVDDSQLPKDRFSAERLKGVDSTLKIQPAELGDSAVYLCASNPNMRVGELFFGEGSRLTVL.

A remark on this clonotype: No DNA is shown, since the ends of the CDR3 on it are uncertain; the CDR3 is the one TCRdb lists. The J gene is TRBJ2-7, the V gene TRBV29-1; the table's D call, TRBD1, was not checked against the DNA. The CDR3 totals 12 residues, both ends included. The germline V gene encodes CDR1 SQVTM and CDR2 ANQGSEA. This CDR3 is CSVGSGAYEEYV.

To note about this clonotype: This may arise from a read error, as a much more abundant clone is one base away. This chain connects TRBV20-1 to TRBJ1-1; D is uncertain. Germline assignment: CDR1 DFQATT and CDR2 SNEGSKA (reference sequence). The CDR3 is 10 residues long. The CDR3 spells CSARTPEALF. For the CDR3, the DNA is TGCAGTGCCCGGACCCCTGAAGCTCTCTTT.

This chain connects TRBV11-3 to TRBJ2-1; D possibly corresponds to TRBD1 (5 bases). V was pared by 1 base and J by 6 bases, with 13 bases between. Germline assignment: CDR1 SGHNT and CDR2 YENEEA. CDR3 length: 15 residues. DNA for the CDR3: TGTGCCAGCAGCTTAGCCGGACATTTTTCCAATGAGCAGTTCTTC. This sequence encodes CASSLAGHFSNEQFF.

This clonotype turned up a few times. A much larger clone lies a single base off, so this may be a read error. The V and J genes are TRBV29-1 and TRBJ2-3; 9 positions match TRBD2. The CDR3 is 11 amino acids. The V segment lost 7 bases and the J segment 8 bases; nucleotides outside the gene matches: 4. CDR1 is SQVTM and CDR2 is ANQGSEA in the germline V gene. CDR3 bases: TGCAGCGCCCGGCGGGAGGGTACGCAGTATTTT. It is translated as CSARREGTQYF.

This clonotype has ten or more counts. CDR3 bases: TGTGCCAGCAGTGAAACGACTGTCCTTAGCAATCAGCCCCAGCATTTT. Protein product: CASSETTVLSNQPQHF. The rearrangement joins TRBV6-1 to TRBJ1-5; D call uncertain. From germline, CDR1 is MNHNS and CDR2 SASEGT. V was pared by 2 bases and J by 0 bases, with 11 bases between. The CDR3 is made up of 16 amino acids.

This clonotype was observed a handful of times. The chain couples TRBV28 to TRBJ2-1, with 14 nucleotides matching TRBD2. The CDR3 is made up of 15 amino acids. V was clipped by 2 bases and J by 8 bases; unmatched bases: 2. Germline-derived CDR1 and CDR2 are MDHEN and SYDVKM. CDR3: CASSLTTSGRDEQFF. Written as DNA, the CDR3 is TGTGCCAGCAGTTTAACGACTAGCGGGAGGGATGAGCAGTTCTTC.

As for this clonotype: This sequence may be a read error, since a much larger clone differs from it by one base. The CDR3 region has the DNA TGCAATGCTAGACTAGCGGGAGTGTACGAGCAGTACTTC. This translates into CNARLAGVYEQYF. The chain links TRBV20-1 to TRBJ2-7; 12 bases align to TRBD2. The CDR3 sequence is 13 residues long. Per the germline V gene, CDR1 is DFQATT and CDR2 is SNEGSKA (reference sequence).

On this clonotype: A single base separates this from a much larger clone, so it may be a read error. Lacking the conserved final phenylalanine or tryptophan, this CDR3 likely reflects a read error. The limits of the CDR3 on the DNA are not certain, so only TCRdb's listed CDR3 is given. This chain connects TRBV12-3 or TRBV12-4 to TRBJ2-1; no check of the table's D call, TRBD1, against the DNA was made. The CDR3 has 12 amino acids, counting both end residues. CDR3 loop: CASSLLGSGVFI.

Ten or more counts support this clonotype. V is TRBV7-8 and J is TRBJ1-6; the match to TRBD1 covers 8 bases. CDR1 and CDR2 from the germline V gene are SGHVS and FQNEAQ. The CDR3 sequence is 15 residues long. V dropped 3 bases and J dropped 6; count of bases not matched to a gene: 4. The CDR3 sequence is CASSFGQGANSPLHF. The CDR3 DNA is TGTGCCAGCAGCTTCGGCCAGGGGGCTAATTCACCCCTCCACTTT.

J is TRBJ2-1 and V is TRBV11-3; 12 positions match TRBD2. CDR3 length equals 15 residues. Per germline, CDR1 SGHNT and CDR2 YENEEA. The junction had 6 bases not matched to a gene; V was cut back by 5 bases and J by 7 bases. The CDR3 region has the DNA TGTGCCAGCAGCATCGGACTAGCGGGGTATAATGAGCAGTTCTTC. Translated, it gives CASSIGLAGYNEQFF. Using reference TRBV11-3 and TRBJ2-1 for the parts outside the CDR3, the full variable domain is EAGVVQSPRYKIIEKKQPVAFWCNPISGHNTLYWYLQNLGQGPELLIRYENEEAVDDSQLPKDRFSAERLKGVDSTLKIQPAELGDSAVYLCASSIGLAGYNEQFFGPGTRLTVL.

The chain employs TRBV2 and TRBJ2-5, with D hard to call. The CDR3 is made up of 14 amino acids. Germline V CDR1 and CDR2: SNHLY, FYNNEI. V shed 10 bases and J shed 0 bases, with 15 bases lying between them. CDR3 coding DNA: TGTGCCATAGTAAAGGGCGAGAACCAAGAGACCCAGTACTTC. This encodes CAIVKGENQETQYF.

The rearrangement uses TRBV11-2 and TRBJ2-3; a weak D match, TRBD2 (6 bases). The germline V and J ends were trimmed by 3 bases and 6 bases, with 19 bases remaining between them. Germline assignment: CDR1 SGHAT and CDR2 FQNNGV. CDR3 length: 16 amino acids. Written as DNA, the CDR3 is TGTGCCAGCAGCTTTTCTGGCGGGGTATCGACCGATACGCAGTATTTT. Residues: CASSFSGGVSTDTQYF.

About this clonotype: Germline and junction disagree at one end, which may indicate a read error. The chain employs TRBV6-5 and TRBJ2-4; TRBD1 aligns across 8 bases. Germline CDR1 and CDR2: MNHEY and SVGAGI. This CDR3 region has 16 residues. This CDR3 is CASGYSGTGAKNILYF. The CDR3, as DNA: TGTGCCAGCGGTTATTCCGGGACAGGAGCCAAAAACATTCTGTACTTC.

The chain has TRBV21-1 and TRBJ2-5; the table calls TRBD2, which could not be checked here. TRBV21-1 is recorded as a pseudogene. This CDR3 region has 17 residues. CDR3 coding DNA: TGTGCCATCAGCAAACTGGGACTAGCGGGAGATGGGGAGACCCAGTACTTC. It translates to CAISKLGLAGDGETQYF.

For this clonotype: This CDR3 is missing its conserved last phenylalanine or tryptophan, likely due to a read error. The chain recombines TRBV5-1 with TRBJ2-1; 8 bases line up with TRBD2. The germline V gene has CDR1 SGHRS and CDR2 YFSETQ. This CDR3 has 14 amino acids. V was clipped by 1 base and J by 6 bases; unmatched bases: 3. The CDR3 sequence is CASSLSLAGNEQFL. Written as DNA, the CDR3 is TGCGCCAGCAGCTTGAGCCTAGCGGGCAATGAGCAGTTCTTA.

Worth noting for this clonotype: A junction end diverges from the germline sequence, so it may reflect a read error. This chain uses TRBV6-6 with TRBJ2-7; TRBD2 is a possible D gene (5 bases). The V gene's germline CDR1 is MNHNY and CDR2 SVGAGI (reference sequence). The CDR3 is made up of 16 amino acids. The CDR3 coding sequence is TGTGCCAGCAGTTACACCTACCGATACGGGATCTACGAGCAGTATTTC. Protein: CASSYTYRYGIYEQYF.

The sample holds a few counts of this clonotype. Being one base from a much bigger clone, this may be a read error. CDR3 DNA: TGCAGCGTCGAGCGGGGGCATGAGACCCAGTACTTC. Amino acid sequence: CSVERGHETQYF. The chain is built from TRBV29-1 and TRBJ2-5; the match to TRBD2 covers 8 bases. Germline CDR1 is SQVTM and CDR2 is ANQGSEA. V lost 6 bases to trimming and J lost 5 bases; unmatched junction nucleotides: 5. The CDR3 length is 12 residues.

Note on this clonotype: In this CDR3 the conserved last residue, phenylalanine or tryptophan, is missing, so a read error is likely. The rearrangement joins TRBV20-1 to TRBJ2-7; D not certain. V lost 2 bases, J lost 1 base, and 12 bases lay in between. Germline-derived CDR1 and CDR2 are DFQATT and SNEGSKA (reference sequence). The CDR3 has 14 residues. Written as DNA, the CDR3 is TGCAGTGCTAGACAGGTGGGGAAATCCTACGAGCAGTACTCC. It yields the protein CSARQVGKSYEQYS.

A note on this clonotype: A read error may account for a junction end that differs from germline. This rearrangement joins TRBV11-2 to TRBJ1-1, with no clear D. The CDR3 totals 15 residues. The germline CDR1 and CDR2 sequences are SGHAT and FQNNGV. CDR3 residues: CASSPWIGSGTDAFF. CDR3 coding DNA: TGTGCCAGCAGCCCCTGGATTGGCAGTGGTACTGACGCTTTCTTT.

In the case of this clonotype: This may stem from a read error, because a much larger clone lies one nucleotide away. V gene TRBV6-2 or TRBV6-3 combines with J gene TRBJ2-5; D gene ambiguous. CDR3 length equals 15 residues. V lost 4 bases, J lost 8 bases, and 20 bases lay in between. CDR1 and CDR2 from the germline V gene are MNHEY and SVGEGT. The CDR3 here is CASSFLDPLASTQYF. Here the CDR3 DNA reads TGTGCCAGCAGTTTCCTCGATCCCCTTGCTAGTACCCAGTACTTC.

To note about this clonotype: One end of the junction fails to match germline, which may point to a read error. The V gene is TRBV20-1, the J gene TRBJ2-1, with 12 bases that match TRBD2. The CDR3 covers 14 residues. Germline lookup yields CDR1 DFQATT and CDR2 SNEGSKA (reference sequence). The CDR3, as DNA: TGCAGTGCCACTAGCGGGGGGATCGTGAATGAGCAGTCCTTC. As protein: CSATSGGIVNEQSF.

J is TRBJ2-4 and V is TRBV11-2, with D possibly being TRBD1 (5 bases). Germline CDR1 SGHAT, CDR2 FQNNGV. The germline V and J ends were trimmed by 5 bases and 9 bases, with 14 bases remaining between them. This CDR3 has 13 amino acids. The CDR3 region has the DNA TGTGCCAGCAGCCGAGACAGTGATGTCATTCAGTACTTC. It yields the protein CASSRDSDVIQYF.

A note on this clonotype: Without the conserved terminal phenylalanine or tryptophan, this CDR3 likely stems from a read error. The rearrangement uses TRBV4-1 and TRBJ1-2; possible D gene TRBD1, 6 bases. There are 15 residues in the CDR3. Germline V gene sequence: CDR1 MGHRA, CDR2 YSYEKL. The ends were cut back, 5 bases at V and 4 bases at J, with 17 bases in the middle. CDR3 protein: CASSTGFPNFYGYTS. The DNA for the CDR3 is TGCGCCAGCAGCACAGGGTTCCCTAACTTCTATGGCTACACCTCC.

The chain carries TRBV6-1 and TRBJ2-1; 11 positions match TRBD2. CDR1 is MNHNS and CDR2 is SASEGT in the germline V gene. V trimming: 8 bases; J trimming: 9 bases; junction bases outside the gene matches: 18. The CDR3 sequence is 17 residues long. CDR3: CASPSLLAGGPRSEQFF. CDR3 nucleotide sequence: TGTGCCAGCCCATCACTCTTAGCGGGGGGGCCCCGTAGTGAGCAGTTCTTC.

This clonotype is medium-sized by share. The chain combines TRBV20-1 with TRBJ2-5; 7 positions match TRBD1. Germline CDR1 and CDR2: DFQATT and SNEGSKA (reference sequence). The CDR3 is 12 amino acids. Trimming took 5 bases from V and 3 from J; bases not matched to a gene: 3. The CDR3 DNA follows: TGCAGTGCTTTGACAGGGAAAGAGACCCAGTACTTC. Translation: CSALTGKETQYF.

Turning to this clonotype: The junction shows a germline mismatch at one end, possibly a read error. The genes are TRBV7-9 and TRBJ2-1, with D maybe TRBD2 (5 bases). The germline V gene encodes CDR1 SEHNR and CDR2 FQNEAQ (reference sequence). This CDR3 is built from 18 residues. The CDR3 bases are TGTGCCAGCGGTAGGAGGCAGGAGCCGGGCAACTCCTACAATGAGCTGTTCTTC. It specifies CASGRRQEPGNSYNELFF.

In regard to this clonotype: The CDR3 carries no conserved terminal phenylalanine or tryptophan, so it likely arises from a read error. The chain links TRBV6-6 to TRBJ2-2; D uncertain. The CDR3 totals 13 residues. CDR1 and CDR2 (germline): MNHNY, SVGAGI (reference sequence). Here the CDR3 reads CTSSSSNTGELFS. The CDR3 region has the DNA TGTACCAGCAGCTCGTCGAACACCGGGGAGCTGTTTTCT.

For this clonotype: A junction boundary mismatches the germline segment, possibly from a read error. The chain employs TRBV11-2 and TRBJ2-3; TRBD2 is a possible D gene (5 bases). Germline V gene sequence: CDR1 SGHAT, CDR2 FQNNGV. The CDR3 covers 16 residues. CDR3 DNA sequence: TGTGCCAGCAGCTTAGGGAGGTTATCTAGTACAGATACGCAGTACTTT. This translates into CASSLGRLSSTDTQYF.

Notes on this clonotype: Since a much larger clone is just one base distant, this may be a read error. This chain links TRBV29-1 with TRBJ1-1; a weak D match, TRBD1 (5 bases). Trimming cost V 6 bases and J 4 bases, with 21 bases left between them. This CDR3 has 15 amino acids. Germline V gives CDR1 SQVTM, CDR2 ANQGSEA. CDR3 bases: TGCAGCGTGGTTCCTCGACTGGGGGGGGGCACTGAAGCTTTCTTT. Amino acids: CSVVPRLGGGTEAFF.